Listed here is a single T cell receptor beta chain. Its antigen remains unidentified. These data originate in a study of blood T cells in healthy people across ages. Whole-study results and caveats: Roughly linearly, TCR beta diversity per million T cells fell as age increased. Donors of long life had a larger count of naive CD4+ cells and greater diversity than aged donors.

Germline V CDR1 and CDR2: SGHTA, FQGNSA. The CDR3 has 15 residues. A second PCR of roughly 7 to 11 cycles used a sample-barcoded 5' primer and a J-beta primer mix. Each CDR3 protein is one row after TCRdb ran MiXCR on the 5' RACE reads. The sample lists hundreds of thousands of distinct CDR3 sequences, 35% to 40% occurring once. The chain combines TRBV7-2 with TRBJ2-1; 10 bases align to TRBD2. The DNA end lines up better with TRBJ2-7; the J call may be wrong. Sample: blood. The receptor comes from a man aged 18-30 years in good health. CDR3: CASSTTGTSDNEQYF. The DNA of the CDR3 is TGTGCCAGCAGCACGACCGGGACTAGCGACAATGAGCAGTACTTC.